This TCR beta chain was profiled in a study of regulatory T cells in long-lasting Graves disease. General study results and limits: Accuracy was perhaps lowered by the small sample size. Public clonotype sharing was higher in persistent than newly diagnosed patients.

Time point described: newly diagnosed GD, antithyroid drugs for less than 3 months. The TCR library was prepared using RNA isolated from PBMCs. iRepertoire HTBI primers and Arm-PCR of CDR3 regions built TCR beta libraries. TCRdb re-called the multiplex PCR reads through MiXCR, storing one row per CDR3 protein. The sample has roughly 420,000 distinct CDR3 sequences; approximately 14% are singletons. This CDR3 comprises 14 residues. CDR1 is MNHNS and CDR2 is SASEGT in the germline V gene. The ends were cut back, 7 bases at V and 0 bases at J, with 10 bases in the middle. As for this clonotype: Antigen: not known.

These same records also appear under a second study, on T cells in Graves' hyperthyroidism and ophthalmopathy. That study reports: First-round RT-PCR targeting the TCR CDR3 was performed with the HTBI primer set. The model foresaw ophthalmopathy a median roughly 6.3 months prior to onset.

The input for sequencing was peripheral blood mononuclear cells (PBMCs), taken at new diagnosis, from a patient treated with antithyroid drugs. J is TRBJ1-3 and V is TRBV6-1; D gene uncertain. The TCR sequence derives from a woman aged 45-60 years with Graves disease. The CDR3 nucleotides read TGTGCCAGCACCGGGGTTAACTCTGGAAACACCATATATTTT. This encodes CASTGVNSGNTIYF.